Shown below are 26 T cell receptor beta chains from a single sample sequenced in a study of T cell changes during pregnancy in multiple sclerosis. TCRdb's copy holds only in-frame clones and misses some; the assay was immunoSEQ multiplex PCR. The sample holds roughly 86,000 clones, approximately 92% seen once. Source: peripheral blood, taken in the first trimester of pregnancy. The receptors come from a female donor with multiple sclerosis, enrolled in a pregnancy study.

This chain uses TRBV19 with TRBJ2-7; 10 nucleotides agree with TRBD1. There are 17 residues in the CDR3. CDR1 is LNHDA and CDR2 is SQIVND in the germline V gene (reference sequence). The trim removed 3 bases at V and 5 bases at J, leaving 13 bases unmatched. The CDR3 sequence is CASSISFSGTGAHEQYF. The CDR3 nucleotides read TGTGCCAGTAGTATCAGTTTCTCCGGGACAGGGGCCCACGAGCAGTACTTC.

The chain links TRBV29-1 to TRBJ2-5; D remains unclear. CDR3 size: 13 residues. CDR1 is SQVTM and CDR2 is ANQGSEA in the germline V gene. V gave up 5 bases and J gave up 5 bases, with 15 bases separating them. CDR3 nucleotide sequence: TGCAGCGTTACCAATACCCCCCAGGAGACCCAGTACTTC. Translating gives CSVTNTPQETQYF.

This sequence joins TRBV10-2 and TRBJ2-3; tentative D call: TRBD1 (5 bases). Germline loops: CDR1 WSHSY, CDR2 SAAADI. Trimming cost V 4 bases and J 2 bases, with 13 bases left between them. The CDR3 is 15 amino acids. CDR3 in DNA: TGCGCCAGCAGTGGTTACAGGCAAAACACAGATACGCAGTATTTT. Translated, it gives CASSGYRQNTDTQYF.

V is TRBV28 and J is TRBJ2-7; 9 bases align to TRBD2. The CDR3 has 15 amino acids. After removal of 5 bases from V and 4 bases from J, the junction contained 9 bases not matched to a gene. CDR1 is MDHEN and CDR2 is SYDVKM in the germline V gene. DNA for the CDR3: TGTGCCAGCAGTCTGGCTAGCGGGATAAGGTACGAGCAGTACTTC. Translation: CASSLASGIRYEQYF.

This chain joins TRBV10-3 and TRBJ2-5; the D is unclear. The CDR3 extends over 12 amino acids. The germline gives CDR1 ENHRY, CDR2 SYGVKD. V lost 2 bases to trimming and J lost 3 bases, with 4 bases between them. The CDR3 here is CAISETEETQYF. CDR3 bases: TGTGCCATCAGTGAGACGGAAGAGACCCAGTACTTC.

V and J are TRBV28 and TRBJ2-7; tentatively, D is TRBD1 (6 bases). The CDR3 length is 15 residues. V dropped 6 bases and J dropped 9 bases, with 24 bases sitting between them. Germline-derived CDR1 and CDR2 are MDHEN and SYDVKM. The CDR3 is CASSRDRGQRGSQYF. In DNA form, the CDR3 reads TGTGCCAGCAGCCGAGACCGGGGACAACGAGGATCGCAGTACTTC.

This chain uses TRBV7-9 with TRBJ1-3; 9 bases are a match to TRBD1. This CDR3 spans 15 amino acids. Germline-derived CDR1 and CDR2 are SEHNR and FQNEAQ (reference sequence). The ends lost 5 bases at V and 4 bases at J; junction bases unmatched: 6. CDR3: CASSGDRAFGNTIYF. CDR3 bases: TGTGCCAGCAGCGGGGACAGGGCCTTCGGAAACACCATATATTTT.

The chain combines TRBV2 with TRBJ2-2; weak D call: TRBD2 (7 bases). V was pared by 7 bases and J by 0 bases, with 18 bases between. Per the germline V gene, CDR1 is SNHLY and CDR2 is FYNNEI. This CDR3 region has 17 residues. The CDR3 bases are TGTGCCAGCACTACATCTGCGGGGGCCCCGAACACCGGGGAGCTGTTTTTT. Protein: CASTTSAGAPNTGELFF.

The chain recombines TRBV10-3 with TRBJ1-2; 9 nucleotides match TRBD1. Trimming took 5 bases from V and 3 from J; bases not matched to a gene: 13. Germline lookup yields CDR1 ENHRY and CDR2 SYGVKD. This CDR3 contains 17 residues. CDR3: CAISFNPDRGEDYGYTF. The CDR3 DNA sequence: TGTGCCATCAGTTTCAACCCGGACAGGGGCGAGGACTATGGCTACACCTTC.

This chain joins TRBV5-4 and TRBJ2-5; 9 bases align to TRBD1. The end of the DNA aligns better with TRBJ2-7, so the J call may be wrong. The CDR3 spans 15 residues. The germline gives CDR1 SGHNT, CDR2 YYREEE (reference sequence). CDR3 protein: CATTRPGQGSYEQYF. The DNA for the CDR3 is TGTGCCACGACAAGACCGGGACAGGGCTCCTACGAGCAGTACTTC.

V and J are TRBV5-6 and TRBJ1-3; D may be TRBD1 (6 bases). This CDR3 comprises 13 residues. Trimming shortened V by 4 bases and J by 4 bases, and 9 bases separated the two germline ends. The germline gives CDR1 SGHDT, CDR2 YYEEEE. CDR3 in DNA: TGTGCCAGCAGCGGGGGCCCCGGAAACACCATATATTTT. As protein: CASSGGPGNTIYF.

The chain has TRBV7-9 and TRBJ2-4; 9 bases fit TRBD1. The CDR3 covers 14 residues. CDR1 is SEHNR, CDR2 FQNEAQ, per germline (reference sequence). V trimming: 5 bases; J trimming: 7 bases; junction bases outside the gene matches: 6. This chain's CDR3 is CASSPGTGRNIQYF. As DNA, the CDR3 is TGTGCCAGCAGCCCTGGGACAGGGAGGAACATTCAGTACTTC. The full variable domain, completed using reference TRBV7-9 and TRBJ2-4, is DTGVSQNPRHKITKRGQNVTFRCDPISEHNRLYWYRQTLGQGPEFLTYFQNEAQLEKSRLLSDRFSAERPKGSFSTLEIQRTEQGDSAMYLCASSPGTGRNIQYFGAGTRLSVL.

The rearrangement uses TRBV7-9 and TRBJ2-7, with D hard to call. Germline CDR1 is SEHNR and CDR2 is FQNEAQ (reference sequence). The CDR3 covers 15 residues. V dropped 5 bases and J dropped 3 bases, with 17 bases sitting between them. Here the CDR3 reads CASSQVGLVVYEQYF. The CDR3, as DNA: TGTGCCAGCAGCCAAGTTGGCCTAGTTGTCTACGAGCAGTACTTC.

The sample holds one count of this clone. The chain carries TRBV6-4 and TRBJ2-1; D is perhaps TRBD2 (6 bases). Trimming stripped 0 bases from V and 7 bases from J, with 13 bases between. CDR1 and CDR2 (germline): MRHNA, SNTAGT. The CDR3 consists of 15 residues. The CDR3: CASSDSAGSGNEQFF. DNA of the CDR3: TGTGCCAGCAGTGACTCGGCGGGATCGGGGAATGAGCAGTTCTTC.

The rearrangement joins TRBV28 to TRBJ1-1; 7 positions match TRBD1. Per germline, CDR1 MDHEN and CDR2 SYDVKM. The CDR3 runs 15 residues. After removal of 3 bases from V and 10 bases from J, the junction contained 14 bases not matched to a gene. The CDR3 is CASSFSRQGGMGAFF. The CDR3 DNA follows: TGTGCCAGCAGTTTTTCAAGGCAGGGGGGAATGGGAGCTTTCTTT.

This rearrangement joins TRBV19 to TRBJ2-7, with TRBD2 identical over 14 bases. The V gene end was trimmed by 5 bases and the J gene end by 0 bases; junction bases not matched to a gene: 9. Germline values: CDR1 LNHDA, CDR2 SQIVND (reference sequence). This CDR3 has 18 amino acids. This CDR3 is CASSPLTSGRAHSYEQYF. For the CDR3, the DNA is TGTGCCAGTAGTCCTTTGACTAGCGGGAGGGCCCACTCCTACGAGCAGTACTTC.

The rearrangement uses TRBV29-1 and TRBJ1-1; D possibly corresponds to TRBD1 (5 bases). With 6 bases removed from V and 6 bases from J, the gap between germline ends came to 17 bases. The CDR3 sequence is 13 residues long. Germline loops: CDR1 SQVTM, CDR2 ANQGSEA. CDR3 region: CSVSGTSNPEAFF. The CDR3 bases are TGCAGCGTGAGCGGGACGTCGAATCCTGAAGCTTTCTTT.

The genes are TRBV6-5 and TRBJ1-1; perhaps TRBD1 as D (5 bases). The germline gives CDR1 MNHEY, CDR2 SVGAGI. The V end lost 5 bases, the J end lost 5 bases, and 9 bases lay between the germline ends. CDR3 length: 12 amino acids. This CDR3 reads CASSASGTEAFF. CDR3 sequence (DNA): TGTGCCAGCAGTGCGTCAGGGACTGAAGCTTTCTTT.

This chain links TRBV5-4 with TRBJ2-1, with 9 bases that match TRBD1. V shed 4 bases and J 0 bases; nucleotides not matched to a gene: 5. Looked up from germline, CDR1 is SGHNT and CDR2 is YYREEE (reference sequence). The CDR3 consists of 16 residues. In DNA form, the CDR3 reads TGTGCCAGCAGCGGGACAGGGATCAGCTCCTACAATGAGCAGTTCTTC. It translates to CASSGTGISSYNEQFF.

A note on this clone: Relative to the germline gene, one junction end is altered; a read error may explain this. The rearrangement uses TRBV7-7 and TRBJ2-1, with 9 bases aligning to TRBD2. The CDR3 totals 15 residues. Germline loops: CDR1 SSHAT, CDR2 FNYEAQ (reference sequence). The CDR3 DNA sequence: TGTGCTAGCAGCCAGCTAGCGGGAATAAACAATGAGCAGTTCTTC. Its protein is CASSQLAGINNEQFF.

The rearrangement joins TRBV28 to TRBJ2-7; TRBD1 is a possible D gene (6 bases). Per the germline V gene, CDR1 is MDHEN and CDR2 is SYDVKM. Trimming took 7 bases from V and 5 from J, leaving 21 bases between them. The CDR3 has 15 residues. CDR3 loop: CASNPDRTYPHEQYF. As DNA, the CDR3 is TGTGCCAGCAACCCCGACAGGACGTATCCCCACGAGCAGTACTTC.

The V gene is TRBV15, the J gene TRBJ2-3, with D perhaps matching TRBD2 (5 bases). Germline assignment: CDR1 LNHNV and CDR2 YYDKDF (reference sequence). The V end was cut by 0 bases, the J end by 2 bases, with 15 bases between. This CDR3 spans 17 amino acids. The CDR3 region has the DNA TGTGCCACCAGCAGAGATCACACAGCGGCAATCACAGATACGCAGTATTTT. Its protein product is CATSRDHTAAITDTQYF.

The chain uses TRBV29-1 and TRBJ1-2, with 7 bases that match TRBD1. The length of the CDR3 is 12 residues. Germline-derived CDR1 and CDR2 are SQVTM and ANQGSEA. V lost 4 bases to trimming and J lost 6 bases; unmatched junction nucleotides: 5. The CDR3 region has the DNA TGCAGCGTTGCCGCGACAGGGCATGGCTACACCTTC. Translating gives CSVAATGHGYTF.

V gene TRBV9 combines with J gene TRBJ1-2, with 11 bases identical to TRBD1. Germline CDR1 SGDLS, CDR2 YYNGEE. CDR3 length: 14 amino acids. V dropped 3 bases and J dropped 4; count of bases not matched to a gene: 2. CDR3 in DNA: TGTGCCAGCAGCGCCGGGACAGGGGGCTATGGCTACACCTTC. Its translation is CASSAGTGGYGYTF.

The chain joins TRBV7-8 to TRBJ2-1; the D is unclear. V lost 1 base to trimming and J lost 8 bases, with 3 bases between them. CDR3 length equals 11 residues. Germline V gene lookup returns CDR1 SGHVS and CDR2 FQNEAQ. DNA for the CDR3: TGTGCCAGCAGCTTAGTCGATGAGCAGTTCTTC. This encodes CASSLVDEQFF.

This clone came up once. This chain connects TRBV27 to TRBJ1-2, with a weak D call TRBD1 (5 bases). Germline CDR1 and CDR2: MNHEY and SMNVEV (reference sequence). There are 14 residues in the CDR3. The V end was cut by 5 bases, the J end by 2 bases, with 12 bases between. CDR3 sequence: CASSHPGGNYGYTF. For the CDR3, the DNA is TGTGCCAGCAGTCACCCGGGGGGGAACTATGGCTACACCTTC.